This T cell receptor beta chain stems from a study of T cell responses to AZD1222 COVID-19 vaccine. About this clone: Its antigen is not known.

Regarding the study as a whole: In the spike-specific TCR repertoire, nearly half reportedly target unmutated variant regions. Vaccine-associated CD4 TCRs spanned spike, dominant at 160-218 and 743-854.

CDR3 length: 14 amino acids. The germline V and J ends were trimmed by 2 bases and 4 bases, with 11 bases remaining between them. Germline values: CDR1 MDHEN, CDR2 SYDVKM. Profiling relied on immunoSEQ multiplex PCR, and the TCRdb table lists in-frame clones only, not all of them. The repertoire holds over 60,000 clones, around 87% seen once, with around 24% in the top ten. The chain has TRBV28 and TRBJ1-2; D is unclear. The source was peripheral blood, collected on day 0 of AZD1222 vaccination. The TCR was taken from an adult in good health. CDR3 bases: TGTGCCAGCAGTTTAAGTAGGCCCGGCTATGGCTACACCTTC. Encoded protein: CASSLSRPGYGYTF.